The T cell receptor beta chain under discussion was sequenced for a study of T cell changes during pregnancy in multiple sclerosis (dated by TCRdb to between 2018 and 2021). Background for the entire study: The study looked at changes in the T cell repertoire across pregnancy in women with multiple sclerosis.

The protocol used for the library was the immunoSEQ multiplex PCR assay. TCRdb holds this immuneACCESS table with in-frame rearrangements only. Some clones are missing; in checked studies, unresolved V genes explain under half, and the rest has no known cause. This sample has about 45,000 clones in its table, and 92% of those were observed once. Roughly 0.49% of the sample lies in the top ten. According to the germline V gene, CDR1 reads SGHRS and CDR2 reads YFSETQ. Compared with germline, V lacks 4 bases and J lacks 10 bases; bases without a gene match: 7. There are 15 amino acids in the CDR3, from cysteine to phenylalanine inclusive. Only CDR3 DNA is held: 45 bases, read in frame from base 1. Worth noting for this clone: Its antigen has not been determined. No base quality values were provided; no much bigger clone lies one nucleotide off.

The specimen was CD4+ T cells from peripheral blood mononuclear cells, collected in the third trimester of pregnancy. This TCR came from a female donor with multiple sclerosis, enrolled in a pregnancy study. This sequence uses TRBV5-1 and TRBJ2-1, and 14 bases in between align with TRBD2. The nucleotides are TGCGCCAGCAGCCTGGGACTAGCGGGAGTAGGCGAGCAGTTCTTC. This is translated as CASSLGLAGVGEQFF.